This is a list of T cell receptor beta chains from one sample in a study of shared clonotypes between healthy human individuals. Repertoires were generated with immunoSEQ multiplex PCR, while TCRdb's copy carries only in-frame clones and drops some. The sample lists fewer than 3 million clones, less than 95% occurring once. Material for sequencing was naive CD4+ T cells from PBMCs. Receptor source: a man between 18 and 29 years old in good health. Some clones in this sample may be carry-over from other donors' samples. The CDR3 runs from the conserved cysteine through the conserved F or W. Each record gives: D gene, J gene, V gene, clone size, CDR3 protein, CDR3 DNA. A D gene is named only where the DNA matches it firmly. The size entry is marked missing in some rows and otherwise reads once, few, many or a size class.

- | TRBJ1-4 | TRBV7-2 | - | CASSFSARTEIEKLFF | TGTGCCAGCAGCTTCTCGGCACGGACAGAAATAGAAAAACTGTTTTTT
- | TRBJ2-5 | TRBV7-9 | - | CASSPQRGEGRRETQYF | TGTGCCAGCAGCCCTCAAAGGGGGGAGGGGCGAAGAGAGACCCAGTACTTC
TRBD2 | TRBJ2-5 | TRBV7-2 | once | CASSLGGSGRWQETQYF | TGTGCCAGCAGCTTAGGAGGTAGCGGGAGATGGCAAGAGACCCAGTACTTC
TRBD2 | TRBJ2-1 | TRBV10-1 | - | CASSELAGGNSYNEQFF | TGCGCCAGCAGTGAACTAGCGGGAGGTAACTCCTACAATGAGCAGTTCTTC
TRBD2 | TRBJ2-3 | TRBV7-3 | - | CASSFGTTGSGQYF | TGTGCCAGCAGCTTCGGGACTACTGGATCAGGGCAGTATTTT
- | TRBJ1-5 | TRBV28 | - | CASRTSNQPQHF | TGTGCCAGCAGGACTAGCAATCAGCCCCAGCATTTT
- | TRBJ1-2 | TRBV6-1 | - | CASSDWTLSYGYTF | TGTGCCAGCAGTGACTGGACATTATCCTATGGCTACACCTTC
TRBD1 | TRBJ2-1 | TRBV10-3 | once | CAISEGQGVRASYNEQFF | TGTGCCATCAGTGAGGGACAGGGGGTGAGGGCCTCCTACAATGAGCAGTTCTTC
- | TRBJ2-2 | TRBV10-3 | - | CAITDFSNTGELFF | TGTGCCATCACGGACTTTTCGAACACCGGGGAGCTGTTTTTT
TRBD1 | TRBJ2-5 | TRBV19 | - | CASNQGTGSWETQYF | TGTGCCAGTAACCAAGGGACAGGGAGTTGGGAGACCCAGTACTTC
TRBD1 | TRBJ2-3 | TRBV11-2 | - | CASSAPGQGSDTQYF | TGTGCCAGCAGCGCGCCGGGACAGGGGTCAGATACGCAGTATTTT
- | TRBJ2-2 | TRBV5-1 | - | CASSLTGSSTGELFF | TGCGCCAGCAGCTTGACGGGCTCCAGCACCGGGGAGCTGTTTTTT
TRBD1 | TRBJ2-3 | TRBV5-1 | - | CASRTGAVGTDTQYF | TGCGCCAGCCGGACAGGGGCAGTGGGCACAGATACGCAGTATTTT
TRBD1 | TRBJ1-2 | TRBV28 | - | CASRVTGGAGGYTF | TGTGCCAGCAGGGTGACAGGGGGCGCAGGAGGCTACACCTTC
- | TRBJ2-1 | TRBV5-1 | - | CASGDSASYNEQFF | TGCGCCAGCGGAGATAGCGCCTCCTACAATGAGCAGTTCTTC
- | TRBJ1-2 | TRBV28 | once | CASSLSAAWSNYGYTF | TGTGCCAGCAGTTTATCTGCCGCGTGGAGTAACTATGGCTACACCTTC
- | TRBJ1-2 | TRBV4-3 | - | CASSQYGLYGYTF | TGCGCCAGCAGCCAGTACGGCTTATATGGCTACACCTTC
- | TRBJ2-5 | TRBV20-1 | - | CSAVQETQYF | TGCAGTGCTGTTCAAGAGACCCAGTACTTC
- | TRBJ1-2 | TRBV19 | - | CASSISRRSSHGYTF | TGTGCCAGTAGTATAAGTAGGCGGTCCTCGCATGGCTACACCTTC
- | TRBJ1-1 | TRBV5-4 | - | CASSPDGRKNTEAFF | TGTGCCAGCAGCCCAGACGGGAGAAAGAACACTGAAGCTTTCTTT
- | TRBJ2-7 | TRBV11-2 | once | CASSRGSTSYEQYF | TGTGCCAGCAGCCGGGGCAGCACTTCCTACGAGCAGTACTTC
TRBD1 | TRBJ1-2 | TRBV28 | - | CASSLLRQGAVGYTF | TGTGCCAGCAGTTTACTTCGACAGGGGGCGGTTGGCTACACCTTC
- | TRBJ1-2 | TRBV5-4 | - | CASSLVGGGSFYYGYTF | TGTGCCAGCAGCTTGGTCGGGGGCGGAAGTTTTTACTATGGCTACACCTTC
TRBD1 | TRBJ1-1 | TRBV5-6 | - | CASSLAGTGAGSTEAFF | TGTGCCAGCAGCTTGGCCGGGACAGGGGCGGGAAGCACTGAAGCTTTCTTT
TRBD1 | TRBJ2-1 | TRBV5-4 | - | CASSLEQGVTYNEQFF | TGTGCCAGCAGCTTGGAACAGGGGGTCACCTACAATGAGCAGTTCTTC
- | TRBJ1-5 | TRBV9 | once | CASSVSDGVGDQPQHF | TGTGCCAGCAGCGTGTCAGACGGGGTGGGGGATCAGCCCCAGCATTTT
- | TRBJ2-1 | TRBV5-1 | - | CASSLAGGNEQFF | TGCGCCAGCAGCTTGGCAGGGGGGAATGAGCAGTTCTTC
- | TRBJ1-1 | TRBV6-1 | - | CASSEGGDTEAFF | TGTGCCAGCAGTGAGGGGGGGGACACTGAAGCTTTCTTT
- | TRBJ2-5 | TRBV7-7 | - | CASSLVGAGETQYF | TGTGCCAGCAGCTTAGTAGGGGCCGGAGAGACCCAGTACTTC
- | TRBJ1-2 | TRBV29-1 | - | CSVEKDNNYGYTF | TGCAGCGTTGAAAAAGATAACAACTATGGCTACACCTTC
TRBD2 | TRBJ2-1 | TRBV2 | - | CASSGASGTWNEQFF | TGTGCCAGCAGTGGGGCTAGCGGGACTTGGAATGAGCAGTTCTTC
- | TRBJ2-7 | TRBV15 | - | CATSRESGVSYEQYF | TGTGCCACCAGCAGAGAAAGTGGGGTTTCCTACGAGCAGTACTTC
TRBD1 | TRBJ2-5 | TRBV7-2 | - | CASSLVGTGEETQYF | TGTGCCAGCAGCTTAGTAGGGACAGGGGAAGAGACCCAGTACTTC
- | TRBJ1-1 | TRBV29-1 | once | CSVASRARAVRDTEAFF | TGCAGCGTAGCCAGTAGAGCGAGAGCCGTCCGAGACACTGAAGCTTTCTTT
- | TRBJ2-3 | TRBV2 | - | CASSDPEGGSRADTQYF | TGTGCCAGCAGCGATCCGGAGGGGGGATCGAGGGCAGATACGCAGTATTTT
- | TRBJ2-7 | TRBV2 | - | CASSLSWHEQYF | TGTGCCAGCAGTCTTTCCTGGCACGAGCAGTACTTC
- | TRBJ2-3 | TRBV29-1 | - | CSVDLRGTDTQYF | TGCAGCGTTGATTTGCGTGGGACAGATACGCAGTATTTT
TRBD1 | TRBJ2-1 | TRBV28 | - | CASSSSGGAHYNEQFF | TGTGCCAGCAGTTCCTCAGGGGGCGCACACTACAATGAGCAGTTCTTC
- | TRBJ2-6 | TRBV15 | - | CATSTSGANVLTF | TGTGCCACCAGTACTTCTGGGGCCAACGTCCTGACTTTC
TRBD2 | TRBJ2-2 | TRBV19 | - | CASSPIAGGDTGELFF | TGTGCCAGTAGTCCGATAGCGGGAGGAGACACCGGGGAGCTGTTTTTT
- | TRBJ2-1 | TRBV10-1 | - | CASRRIRESMAYNEQFF | TGCGCCAGCAGACGGATCAGAGAATCCATGGCCTACAATGAGCAGTTCTTC
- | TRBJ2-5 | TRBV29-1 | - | CSVEDWPPETQYF | TGCAGCGTTGAAGATTGGCCTCCTGAGACCCAGTACTTC
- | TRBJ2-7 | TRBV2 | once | CAATAAYEQYF | TGTGCCGCTACAGCCGCCTACGAGCAGTACTTC
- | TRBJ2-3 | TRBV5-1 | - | CASSFEDTQYF | TGCGCCAGCAGCTTCGAAGATACGCAGTATTTT
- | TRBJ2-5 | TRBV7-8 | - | CASSLDRRAEQETQYF | TGTGCCAGCAGCTTAGATCGTCGCGCGGAGCAAGAGACCCAGTACTTC
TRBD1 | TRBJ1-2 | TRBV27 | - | CASSRTGETGYTF | TGTGCCAGCAGCAGGACAGGGGAAACTGGCTACACCTTC
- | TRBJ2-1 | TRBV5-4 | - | CASSSYGDLVGNEQFF | TGTGCCAGCAGCTCATACGGGGACTTAGTAGGCAATGAGCAGTTCTTC
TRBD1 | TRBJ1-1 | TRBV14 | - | CASSLWTGNNPPEAFF | TGTGCCAGCAGCCTCTGGACAGGGAATAATCCCCCTGAAGCTTTCTTT
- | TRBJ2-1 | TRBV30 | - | CAWREVDEQFF | TGTGCCTGGAGAGAAGTAGATGAGCAGTTCTTC
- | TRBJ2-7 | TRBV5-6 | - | CASSFRGAGTYEQYF | TGTGCCAGCAGCTTTAGGGGGGCGGGAACCTACGAGCAGTACTTC
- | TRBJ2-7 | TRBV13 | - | CASSIGQRLAYEQYF | TGTGCCAGCTCCATAGGACAGCGGCTTGCCTACGAGCAGTACTTC
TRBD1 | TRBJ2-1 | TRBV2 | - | CASKTGRSLYNEQFF | TGTGCCTCTAAGACAGGGCGTTCCCTTTACAATGAGCAGTTCTTC
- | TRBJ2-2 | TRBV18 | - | CASSGGGANTGELFF | TGTGCCAGCTCGGGGGGCGGTGCGAACACCGGGGAGCTGTTTTTT